One sample yielded the 25 T cell receptor beta chains listed below, sequenced in a study of T cells in Graves' hyperthyroidism and ophthalmopathy. TCR beta CDR3 regions were amplified from RNA. TCR CDR3 underwent first-round RT-PCR with the HTBI primer set. TCRdb re-derived calls from the multiplex PCR reads in MiXCR, one entry per CDR3 protein. The data hold 700,000 to 850,000 distinct CDR3 sequences, with 30% to 40% observed a single time. The sequenced material came from blood. These receptors were taken from a woman aged 35 to 49 with Graves' hyperthyroidism.

The table lists this clonotype with a few counts. The chain has TRBV19 and TRBJ1-2, with 12 bases aligning to TRBD1. This CDR3 comprises 14 residues. The trim removed 3 bases at V and 14 bases at J, leaving 10 bases unmatched. CDR1 and CDR2 (germline): LNHDA, SQIVND (reference sequence). CDR3 coding DNA: TGTGCCAGTAGTATCCGGGGACAGGGGGCAGTTAGAACCTTC. Amino acid sequence: CASSIRGQGAVRTF.

This clonotype was counted only a few times. The chain couples TRBV6-2 or TRBV6-3 to TRBJ2-7, with D possibly being TRBD2 (6 bases). The CDR3 is made up of 15 amino acids. From germline, CDR1 is MNHEY and CDR2 SVGEGT. Trimming shortened V by 2 bases and J by 5 bases, and 16 bases separated the two germline ends. CDR3 amino acids: CASSYDREISHEQYF. CDR3 DNA: TGTGCCAGCAGTTACGACCGGGAGATTTCCCACGAGCAGTACTTC.

To note about this clonotype: One base away lies a much larger clone, so this may be a sequencing read error. The chain carries TRBV12-3 or TRBV12-4 and TRBJ1-2; D gene unclear. The CDR3 extends over 13 amino acids. The germline V and J ends were trimmed by 1 base and 4 bases, with 7 bases remaining between them. The CDR3 protein is CASSLGSLYGYTF. Here the CDR3 DNA reads TGTGCCAGCAGTTTAGGGTCTCTCTATGGCTACACCTTC.

As regards this clonotype: A much larger clone differs by one base, so this may be a read error. This chain connects TRBV2 to TRBJ1-4; TRBD1 might be the D (5 bases). The CDR3 is made up of 15 amino acids. Germline V gene sequence: CDR1 SNHLY, CDR2 FYNNEI. Trimming took 6 bases from V and 8 from J, leaving 19 bases between them. The CDR3 spells CASRMMAGSGEKLFF. In nucleotides, the CDR3 is TGTGCCAGCAGGATGATGGCAGGGTCTGGGGAAAAACTGTTTTTT.

The table lists this clonotype with many counts. J is TRBJ1-4 and V is TRBV24-1, with 7 bases matching TRBD1. Germline CDR1 and CDR2: KGHDR and SFDVKD. The CDR3 is 15 amino acids. The V segment lost 3 bases and the J segment 8 bases; nucleotides outside the gene matches: 8. DNA of the CDR3: TGTGCCACCAGTGATAACGGACAGGCGGGAGAAAAACTGTTTTTT. Its translation is CATSDNGQAGEKLFF.

The chain couples TRBV6-5 to TRBJ1-4, with D tentatively TRBD1 (6 bases). V lost 0 bases to trimming and J lost 6 bases, with 11 bases between them. In germline, CDR1 is MNHEY, CDR2 SVGAGI. CDR3 length: 15 residues. The CDR3 sequence is CASSYSWGADEKLFF. The DNA of the CDR3 is TGTGCCAGCAGTTACTCGTGGGGGGCAGATGAAAAACTGTTTTTT.

Regarding this clonotype: One end of the junction is discordant with germline, which a read error may explain. The genes are TRBV19 and TRBJ2-1; D is perhaps TRBD2 (6 bases). Germline assignment: CDR1 LNHDA and CDR2 SQIVND (reference sequence). This CDR3 has 15 amino acids. The CDR3 loop is CANSIGGGAYNEQFF. The CDR3 DNA follows: TGTGCCAATAGTATTGGGGGAGGTGCTTACAATGAGCAGTTCTTC.

Concerning this clonotype itself: At one of its ends the junction is not consistent with the germline gene, which may arise from a read error. The rearrangement joins TRBV7-9 to TRBJ2-2; 7 bases are a match to TRBD1. Germline loops: CDR1 SEHNR, CDR2 FQNEAQ (reference sequence). This CDR3 is built from 17 residues. The CDR3 reads CASSQDRGGEGAGELFF. As DNA, the CDR3 is TGCGCCAGCAGCCAAGATCGAGGGGGCGAAGGCGCCGGGGAGCTGTTTTTT.

This clonotype was counted only a few times. This chain links TRBV7-2 with TRBJ1-5; D gene ambiguous. Trimming cost V 0 bases and J 7 bases, with 10 bases left between them. The CDR3 is made up of 14 amino acids. Germline CDR1 and CDR2: SGHTA and FQGNSA. CDR3 sequence: CASSLAPNGQPQHF. CDR3 nucleotide sequence: TGTGCCAGCAGCTTAGCCCCAAACGGGCAGCCCCAGCATTTT.

Note on this clonotype: A much larger clone sits a single nucleotide away, making a read error possible. The genes are TRBV29-1 and TRBJ2-2, with D unresolved. There are 13 residues in the CDR3. The V gene's germline CDR1 is SQVTM and CDR2 ANQGSEA. CDR3 sequence: CSVDSGRTEELFF. The CDR3 DNA reads as TGCAGCGTTGATTCGGGCCGCACCGAGGAGCTGTTTTTT.

Comments on this clonotype: Its ends do not fully match the called genes, so a read error is possible. The V call is TRBV19, the J call TRBJ2-7; TRBD2 aligns across 9 bases. Germline-derived CDR1 and CDR2 are LNHDA and SQIVND (reference sequence). The CDR3 loop spans 15 amino acids. The chain's CDR3 is CASSNPGLADYEQYF. In nucleotides, the CDR3 is TGTGCCAGCAGTAACCCGGGACTAGCAGATTACGAGCAGTACTTC.

This chain joins TRBV9 and TRBJ1-2, with TRBD1 identical over 7 bases. Germline-derived CDR1 and CDR2 are SGDLS and YYNGEE. The CDR3 has 15 amino acids. V lost 0 bases to trimming and J lost 2 bases; unmatched junction nucleotides: 4. The CDR3 here is CASSVEGQSNYGYTF. The CDR3 DNA reads as TGTGCCAGCAGCGTAGAGGGACAGTCGAACTATGGCTACACCTTC.

CDR3 protein: CASSSGVATEAFF. In DNA form, the CDR3 reads TGTGCCAGCAGTTCAGGGGTGGCCACTGAAGCTTTCTTT. This rearrangement joins TRBV6-4 to TRBJ1-1; tentative D call: TRBD1 (6 bases). This CDR3 spans 13 amino acids. V lost 5 bases to trimming and J lost 4 bases, with 11 bases between them. From germline, CDR1 is MRHNA and CDR2 SNTAGT.

The chain employs TRBV2 and TRBJ1-5, with TRBD1 as a possible D gene (6 bases). The germline V gene has CDR1 SNHLY and CDR2 FYNNEI. There are 15 residues in the CDR3. Trimming removed 1 base at V and 8 bases at J, with 15 bases between. CDR3 nucleotides: TGTGCCAGCAGTGAAGTTGCCAGGGGAGGTGAGCCCCAGCATTTT. This encodes CASSEVARGGEPQHF.

This clonotype appeared many times. The chain has TRBV4-3 and TRBJ2-5, with 8 bases that match TRBD1. This CDR3 has 14 amino acids. The trim removed 1 base at V and 5 bases at J, leaving 3 bases unmatched. From germline, CDR1 is LGHNA and CDR2 YSLEER. CDR3 sequence (DNA): TGCGCCAGCAGCCAAGGACAGGGGAGGGAGACCCAGTACTTC. Translation gives CASSQGQGRETQYF.

The chain recombines TRBV20-1 with TRBJ1-2; tentative D call: TRBD1 (5 bases). The CDR3 length is 15 residues. Germline assignment: CDR1 DFQATT and CDR2 SNEGSKA (reference sequence). V lost 5 bases to trimming and J lost 0 bases, with 16 bases between them. CDR3 sequence reads: CSAPVVSGTNYGYTF. Written as DNA, the CDR3 is TGCAGTGCTCCGGTCGTATCAGGGACTAACTATGGCTACACCTTC.

Note on this clonotype: A junction end diverges from the germline sequence, so it may reflect a read error. The chain joins TRBV7-9 to TRBJ1-6, with D possibly TRBD1 on 5 matching bases. This CDR3 has 15 residues. Germline V gene sequence: CDR1 SEHNR, CDR2 FQNEAQ (reference sequence). CDR3 in amino acids: CASSPGGGGPSPLHF. CDR3 DNA: TGCGCCAGCAGCCCCGGCGGGGGGGGTCCCTCACCCCTCCACTTT.

This clonotype was observed a few times. This chain joins TRBV3-1 and TRBJ1-2; maybe TRBD1 (5 bases). With 4 bases removed from V and 2 bases from J, the gap between germline ends came to 14 bases. Germline CDR1 reads LGHDT; CDR2 reads YNNKEL (reference sequence). The CDR3 totals 15 residues. The CDR3 bases are TGTGCCAGCAGCCCCCCGGGCAGGGTGAACTATGGCTACACCTTC. Encoded protein: CASSPPGRVNYGYTF.

This CDR3 is CASSLRTVAGELFF. The DNA of the CDR3 is TGCGCCAGCAGCCTCCGGACGGTGGCCGGGGAGCTGTTTTTT. This chain connects TRBV5-1 to TRBJ2-2; D gene ambiguous. The length of the CDR3 is 14 residues. Per the germline V gene, CDR1 is SGHRS and CDR2 is YFSETQ. V gave up 4 bases and J gave up 6 bases, with 13 bases separating them.

This rearrangement joins TRBV29-1 to TRBJ2-7; 12 positions match TRBD2. The CDR3 is 14 residues long. V lost 8 bases to trimming and J lost 7 bases; unmatched junction nucleotides: 12. Germline V CDR1 and CDR2: SQVTM, ANQGSEA. CDR3 coding DNA: TGCAGCATAGCTCAACTAGCGGGAGGCTATGAGCAGTACTTC. Amino acid sequence: CSIAQLAGGYEQYF.

This clonotype was seen only a few times. V is TRBV12-3 or TRBV12-4 and J is TRBJ1-5; D not certain. The CDR3 is made up of 13 amino acids. V dropped 6 bases and J dropped 11 bases, with 17 bases sitting between them. The CDR3 sequence: CASRDSATLAQHF. The CDR3 DNA reads as TGTGCCAGCAGGGATTCAGCGACTTTGGCCCAGCATTTT.

This clonotype was counted many times. The chain couples TRBV6-6 to TRBJ2-7; TRBD1 matches 8 bases. V was clipped by 4 bases and J by 3 bases; unmatched bases: 5. CDR3 length: 14 amino acids. Germline V gives CDR1 MNHNY, CDR2 SVGAGI (reference sequence). CDR3 amino acids: CASSFRTGNYEQYF. For the CDR3, the DNA is TGTGCCAGCAGTTTCCGGACAGGGAACTACGAGCAGTACTTC.

The gene calls are TRBV19 and TRBJ1-1; D is uncertain. V was cut by 3 bases and J by 5 bases, with 10 bases left in between. Germline loops: CDR1 LNHDA, CDR2 SQIVND (reference sequence). The CDR3 sequence is 13 residues long. CDR3: CASSIIEETEAFF. The CDR3, as DNA: TGTGCCAGTAGTATCATCGAGGAGACTGAAGCTTTCTTT.

With respect to this clonotype: It may be a read error: a sequence one base away is much more abundant. This chain links TRBV19 with TRBJ2-7, with TRBD1 matching over 11 bases. Germline V gene sequence: CDR1 LNHDA, CDR2 SQIVND (reference sequence). The CDR3 runs to 14 residues. The CDR3 sequence is CANSFGQGAEEQYF. CDR3 DNA sequence: TGTGCCAATAGTTTCGGACAGGGGGCAGAAGAGCAGTACTTC.

Points on this clonotype: A read error may produce the germline difference seen at one junction end. The chain recombines TRBV6-5 with TRBJ2-5, with 8 bases aligning to TRBD2. Germline assignment: CDR1 MNHEY and CDR2 SVGAGI. CDR3 length: 14 residues. This CDR3 is CVSSSLAGKETQYF. In DNA, the CDR3 is TGTGTCAGCAGTTCTCTAGCGGGTAAAGAGACCCAGTACTTC.